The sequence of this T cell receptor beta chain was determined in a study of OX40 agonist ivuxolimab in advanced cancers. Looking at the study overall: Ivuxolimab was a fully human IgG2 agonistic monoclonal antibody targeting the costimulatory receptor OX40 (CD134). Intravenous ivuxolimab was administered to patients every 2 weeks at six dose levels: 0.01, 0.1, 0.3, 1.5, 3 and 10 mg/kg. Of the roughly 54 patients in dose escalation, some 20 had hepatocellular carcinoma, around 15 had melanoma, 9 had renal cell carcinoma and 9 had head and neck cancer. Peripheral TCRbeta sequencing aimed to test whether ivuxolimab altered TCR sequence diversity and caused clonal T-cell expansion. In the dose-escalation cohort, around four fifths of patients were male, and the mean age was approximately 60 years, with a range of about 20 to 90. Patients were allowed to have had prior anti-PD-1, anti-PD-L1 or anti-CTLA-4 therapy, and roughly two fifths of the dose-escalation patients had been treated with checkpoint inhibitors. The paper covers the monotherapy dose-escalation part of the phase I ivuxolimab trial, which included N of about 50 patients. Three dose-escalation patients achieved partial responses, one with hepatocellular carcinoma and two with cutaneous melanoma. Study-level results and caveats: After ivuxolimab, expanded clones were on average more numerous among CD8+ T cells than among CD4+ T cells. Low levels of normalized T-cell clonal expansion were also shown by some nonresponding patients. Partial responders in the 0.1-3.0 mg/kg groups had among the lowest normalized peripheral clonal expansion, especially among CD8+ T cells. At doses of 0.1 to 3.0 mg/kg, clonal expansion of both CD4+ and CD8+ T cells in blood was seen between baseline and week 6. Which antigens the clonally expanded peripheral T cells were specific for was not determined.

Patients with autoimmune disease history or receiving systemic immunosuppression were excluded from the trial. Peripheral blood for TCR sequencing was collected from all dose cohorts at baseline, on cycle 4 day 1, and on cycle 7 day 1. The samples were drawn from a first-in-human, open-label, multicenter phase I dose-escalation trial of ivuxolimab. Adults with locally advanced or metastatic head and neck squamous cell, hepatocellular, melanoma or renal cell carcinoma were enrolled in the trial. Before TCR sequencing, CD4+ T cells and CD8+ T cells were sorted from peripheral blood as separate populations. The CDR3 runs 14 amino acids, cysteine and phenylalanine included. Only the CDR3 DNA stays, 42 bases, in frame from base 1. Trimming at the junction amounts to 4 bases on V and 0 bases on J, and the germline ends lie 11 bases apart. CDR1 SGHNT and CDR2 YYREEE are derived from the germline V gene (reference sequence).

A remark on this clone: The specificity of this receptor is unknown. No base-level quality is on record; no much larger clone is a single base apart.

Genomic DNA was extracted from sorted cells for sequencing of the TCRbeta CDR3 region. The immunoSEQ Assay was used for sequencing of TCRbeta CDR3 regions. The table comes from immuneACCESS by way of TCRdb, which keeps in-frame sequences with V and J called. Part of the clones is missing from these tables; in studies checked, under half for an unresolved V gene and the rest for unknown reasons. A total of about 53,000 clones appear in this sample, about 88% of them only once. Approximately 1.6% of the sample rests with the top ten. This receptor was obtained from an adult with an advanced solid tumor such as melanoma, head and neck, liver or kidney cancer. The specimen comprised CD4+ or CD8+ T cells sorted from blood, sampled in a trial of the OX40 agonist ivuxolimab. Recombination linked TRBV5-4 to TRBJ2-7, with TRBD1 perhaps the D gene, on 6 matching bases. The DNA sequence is TGTGCCAGCAGCCGGGACACTTCCTCCTACGAGCAGTACTTC. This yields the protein CASSRDTSSYEQYF.